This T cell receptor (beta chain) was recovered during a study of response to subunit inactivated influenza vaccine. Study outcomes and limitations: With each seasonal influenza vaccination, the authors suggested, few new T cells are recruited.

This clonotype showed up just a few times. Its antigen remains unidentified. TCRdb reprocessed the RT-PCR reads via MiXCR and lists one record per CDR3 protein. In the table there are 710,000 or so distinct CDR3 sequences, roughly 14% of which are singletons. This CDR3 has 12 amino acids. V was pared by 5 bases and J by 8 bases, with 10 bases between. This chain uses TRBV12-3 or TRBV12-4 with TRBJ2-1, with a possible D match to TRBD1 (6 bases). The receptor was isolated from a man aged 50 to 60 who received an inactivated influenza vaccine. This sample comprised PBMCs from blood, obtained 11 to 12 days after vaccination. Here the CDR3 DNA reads TGTGCCAGCAGTATACAGGGTTATGAGCAGTTCTTC. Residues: CASSIQGYEQFF.